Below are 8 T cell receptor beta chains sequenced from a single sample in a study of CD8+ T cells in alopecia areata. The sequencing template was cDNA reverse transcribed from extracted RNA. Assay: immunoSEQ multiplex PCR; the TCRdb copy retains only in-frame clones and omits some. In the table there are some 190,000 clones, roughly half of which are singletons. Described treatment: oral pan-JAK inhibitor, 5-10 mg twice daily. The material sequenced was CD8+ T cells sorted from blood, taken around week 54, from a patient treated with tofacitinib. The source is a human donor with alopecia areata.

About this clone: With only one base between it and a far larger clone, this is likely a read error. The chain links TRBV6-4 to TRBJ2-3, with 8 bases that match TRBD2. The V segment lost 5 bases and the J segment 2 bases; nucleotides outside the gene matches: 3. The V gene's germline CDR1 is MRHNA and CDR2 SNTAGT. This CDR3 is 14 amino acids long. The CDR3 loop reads CASSYGGATDTQYF. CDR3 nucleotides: TGTGCCAGCAGTTACGGGGGGGCCACAGATACGCAGTATTTT.

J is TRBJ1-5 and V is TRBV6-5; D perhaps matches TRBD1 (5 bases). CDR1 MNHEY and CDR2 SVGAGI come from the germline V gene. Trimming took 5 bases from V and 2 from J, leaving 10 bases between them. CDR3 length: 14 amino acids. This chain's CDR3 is CASSPGLRNQPQHF. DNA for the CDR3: TGTGCCAGCAGTCCGGGACTGCGCAATCAGCCCCAGCATTTT.

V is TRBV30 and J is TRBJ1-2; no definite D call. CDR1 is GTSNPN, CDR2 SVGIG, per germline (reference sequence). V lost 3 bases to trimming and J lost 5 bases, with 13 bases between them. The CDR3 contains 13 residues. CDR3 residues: CAWRAKTQYGYTF. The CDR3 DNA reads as TGTGCCTGGAGGGCCAAAACCCAGTATGGCTACACCTTC.

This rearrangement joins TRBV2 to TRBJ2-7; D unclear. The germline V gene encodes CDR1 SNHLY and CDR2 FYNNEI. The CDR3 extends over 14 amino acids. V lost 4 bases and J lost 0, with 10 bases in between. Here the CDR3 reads CASSGVPISYEQYF. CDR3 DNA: TGTGCCAGCAGTGGGGTCCCGATCTCCTACGAGCAGTACTTC.

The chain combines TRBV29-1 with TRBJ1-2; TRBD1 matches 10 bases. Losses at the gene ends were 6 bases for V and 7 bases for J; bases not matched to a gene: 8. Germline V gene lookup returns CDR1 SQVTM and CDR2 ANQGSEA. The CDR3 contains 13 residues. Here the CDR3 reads CSVDDRGLSGYTF. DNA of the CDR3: TGCAGCGTGGATGACAGGGGGCTGAGTGGCTACACCTTC.

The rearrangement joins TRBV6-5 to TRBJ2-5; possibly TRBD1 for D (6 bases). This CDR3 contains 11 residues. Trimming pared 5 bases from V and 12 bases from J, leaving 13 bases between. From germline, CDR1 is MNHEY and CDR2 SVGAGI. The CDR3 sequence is CASSISGAKYF. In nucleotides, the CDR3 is TGTGCCAGCAGTATATCAGGGGCGAAGTACTTC.

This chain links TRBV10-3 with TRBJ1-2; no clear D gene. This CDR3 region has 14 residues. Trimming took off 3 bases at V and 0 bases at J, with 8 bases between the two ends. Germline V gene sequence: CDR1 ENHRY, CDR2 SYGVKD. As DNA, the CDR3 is TGTGCCATCAGTGAATGGGCAGCTAACTATGGCTACACCTTC. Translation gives CAISEWAANYGYTF.

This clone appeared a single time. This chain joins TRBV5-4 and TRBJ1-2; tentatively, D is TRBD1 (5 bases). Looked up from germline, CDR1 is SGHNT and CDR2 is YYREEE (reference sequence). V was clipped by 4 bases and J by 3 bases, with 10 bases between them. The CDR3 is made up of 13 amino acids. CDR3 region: CASSRGSDYGYTF. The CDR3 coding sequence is TGTGCCAGCAGCCGGGGGTCGGACTATGGCTACACCTTC.